These 30 T cell receptor beta chains came from one sample sequenced in a study of blood T cells in healthy people across ages. Next came a second PCR, run for about 7 to 12 cycles, which used a sample-barcoded 5' primer along with a J-beta primer mix. One entry per CDR3 protein results from TCRdb running MiXCR on the 5' RACE reads. The data contain approximately 800,000 distinct CDR3 sequences, 62% of them singletons. Sequencing was performed on blood. The receptors derive from a man aged 30 to 39 in good health.

The chain carries TRBV6-6 and TRBJ1-5, with a weak D call TRBD1 (6 bases). CDR3 length: 15 amino acids. CDR1 and CDR2 from the germline V gene are MNHNY and SVGAGI (reference sequence). Trimming removed 2 bases from V and 4 bases from J, with 12 bases in between. CDR3 coding DNA: TGTGCCAGCAGTTACGAGGGGAGGGGGAATCAGCCCCAGCATTTT. This gives the protein CASSYEGRGNQPQHF.

V is TRBV12-3 or TRBV12-4 and J is TRBJ2-3; 8 bases are shared with TRBD2. This CDR3 comprises 16 residues. J was trimmed by 0 bases and V by 7 bases; bases with no gene match: 9. CDR3 DNA: TGTGCCAGCACCCGATTTGAGCGGGGGAGCACAGATACGCAGTATTTT. It yields the protein CASTRFERGSTDTQYF.

This clonotype was seen more than once but under ten times. This sequence joins TRBV6-2 or TRBV6-3 and TRBJ2-5; D possibly corresponds to TRBD1 (6 bases). Trimming cost V 5 bases and J 2 bases, with 15 bases left between them. The germline gives CDR1 MNHEY, CDR2 SVGEGT. The length of the CDR3 is 15 residues. The CDR3 region is CASSTPGQYQETQYF. CDR3 coding DNA: TGTGCCAGCAGTACCCCTGGACAGTATCAAGAGACCCAGTACTTC.

This clonotype was recorded once. The chain links TRBV9 to TRBJ2-3, with a tentative D call TRBD2 (6 bases). Germline V gene lookup returns CDR1 SGDLS and CDR2 YYNGEE. V lost 3 bases and J 9 bases, leaving 14 bases between the germline ends. The CDR3 length is 13 residues. CDR3: CASSARDLGTQYF. The CDR3 nucleotides read TGTGCCAGCAGCGCTCGGGACTTAGGCACGCAGTATTTT.

This chain links TRBV9 with TRBJ2-6, with TRBD1 matching over 7 bases. Germline CDR1 and CDR2: SGDLS and YYNGEE. This CDR3 spans 15 amino acids. V lost 10 bases and J lost 0; bases outside the gene matches: 7. The CDR3 reads CASGTALSGANVLTF. For the CDR3, the DNA is TGTGCCTCCGGGACAGCGCTCTCTGGGGCCAACGTCCTGACTTTC. The variable domain in full, with the rest retrieved from reference TRBV9 and TRBJ2-6, is DSGVTQTPKHLITATGQRVTLRCSPRSGDLSVYWYQQSLDQGLQFLIQYYNGEERAKGNILERFSAQQFPDLHSELNLSSLELGDSALYFCASGTALSGANVLTFGAGSRLTVL.

The chain carries TRBV6-2 or TRBV6-3 and TRBJ2-1; no clear D. CDR1 is MNHEY and CDR2 is SVGEGT in the germline V gene. The V gene lost 11 bases and the J gene lost 8 bases, with 16 bases spanning the gap. CDR3 length: 12 residues. Here the CDR3 DNA reads TGTGCCGTGGGCAGGCCGGAGTATGAGCAGTTCTTC. This sequence encodes CAVGRPEYEQFF.

This sequence joins TRBV20-1 and TRBJ1-2, with D maybe TRBD1 (5 bases). Germline CDR1 reads DFQATT; CDR2 reads SNEGSKA (reference sequence). The germline V and J ends were trimmed by 5 bases and 2 bases, with 15 bases remaining between them. This CDR3 contains 14 residues. CDR3 amino acids: CSAEIRDGNYGYTF. The CDR3 DNA reads TGCAGTGCTGAGATCCGGGACGGCAACTATGGCTACACCTTC.

The chain couples TRBV6-6 to TRBJ2-5; maybe TRBD1 (6 bases). Germline assignment: CDR1 MNHNY and CDR2 SVGAGI (reference sequence). V lost 0 bases and J 1 base, leaving 12 bases between the germline ends. The CDR3 has 16 amino acids. The CDR3 nucleotides are TGTGCCAGCAGTTACTCTTTGGGACATACCCAAGAGACCCAGTACTTC. Translating it yields CASSYSLGHTQETQYF.

The V call is TRBV20-1, the J call TRBJ2-5; 10 positions match TRBD2. V shed 8 bases, J shed 2 bases, and the junction held 11 bases outside the gene matches. The CDR3 is made up of 15 amino acids. The germline gives CDR1 DFQATT, CDR2 SNEGSKA (reference sequence). CDR3 coding DNA: TGCAGTTTCACCGTCCTAGCGGGGGAACAAGAGACCCAGTACTTC. This sequence encodes CSFTVLAGEQETQYF.

In this sample, this clonotype turned up a few times. The chain couples TRBV6-2 or TRBV6-3 to TRBJ2-5, with D unclear. The CDR3 consists of 11 residues. The ends were cut back, 5 bases at V and 11 bases at J, with 12 bases in the middle. Germline V CDR1 and CDR2: MNHEY, SVGEGT. CDR3 residues: CASSVESKQYF. As DNA, the CDR3 is TGTGCCAGCAGTGTAGAGAGTAAGCAGTACTTC.

This chain uses TRBV9 with TRBJ1-6; 7 nucleotides align to TRBD1. This CDR3 contains 15 residues. CDR1 is SGDLS, CDR2 YYNGEE, per germline. The trim removed 4 bases at V and 7 bases at J, leaving 8 bases unmatched. In DNA form, the CDR3 reads TGTGCCAGCAGCCCTACACAGGACAGGAATTCACCCCTCCACTTT. It yields the protein CASSPTQDRNSPLHF. The variable domain in full, with the rest retrieved from reference TRBV9 and TRBJ1-6, is DSGVTQTPKHLITATGQRVTLRCSPRSGDLSVYWYQQSLDQGLQFLIQYYNGEERAKGNILERFSAQQFPDLHSELNLSSLELGDSALYFCASSPTQDRNSPLHFGNGTRLTVT.

The genes are TRBV4-3 and TRBJ2-7; either TRBD1 or TRBD2 may fit D (5 bases each). Trimming pared 3 bases from V and 3 bases from J, leaving 21 bases between. This CDR3 is built from 17 residues. Looked up from germline, CDR1 is LGHNA and CDR2 is YSLEER. The chain's CDR3 is CASSHVGGTELNYEQYF. The CDR3 DNA follows: TGCGCCAGCAGCCATGTCGGTGGGACGGAATTAAACTACGAGCAGTACTTC.

The rearrangement uses TRBV20-1 and TRBJ2-5; 7 nucleotides agree with TRBD1. The CDR3 is 13 amino acids. After removal of 0 bases from V and 6 bases from J, the junction contained 4 bases not matched to a gene. The V gene's germline CDR1 is DFQATT and CDR2 SNEGSKA (reference sequence). The CDR3 reads CSARDTGVQTQYF. CDR3 DNA sequence: TGCAGTGCTAGAGATACAGGGGTTCAGACCCAGTACTTC.

The chain has TRBV20-1 and TRBJ2-7; tentative D call: TRBD1 (7 bases). The CDR3 spans 14 residues. Trimming took off 3 bases at V and 4 bases at J, with 16 bases between the two ends. CDR1 DFQATT and CDR2 SNEGSKA come from the germline V gene (reference sequence). As DNA, the CDR3 is TGCAGTGCTAGGCGGAGGGGGCCGGCGTACGAGCAGTACTTC. This gives the protein CSARRRGPAYEQYF.

The V and J genes are TRBV7-3 and TRBJ2-1, with 7 bases matching TRBD2. Losses at the gene ends were 5 bases for V and 8 bases for J; bases not matched to a gene: 9. The germline CDR1 and CDR2 sequences are SGHTA and FQGTGA. The CDR3 consists of 14 residues. The CDR3 region is CASSLGGTNYEQFF. The CDR3 DNA reads as TGTGCCAGCAGCCTCGGAGGGACTAACTATGAGCAGTTCTTC.

This clonotype was picked up a small number of times. The rearrangement links TRBV10-3 to TRBJ1-5, with 7 bases that match TRBD1. There are 14 residues in the CDR3. Germline lookup yields CDR1 ENHRY and CDR2 SYGVKD. The V gene end was trimmed by 6 bases and the J gene end by 2 bases; junction bases not matched to a gene: 4. CDR3 amino acids: CAIRDRDGNQPQHF. CDR3 nucleotide sequence: TGTGCCATCAGAGACAGGGATGGCAATCAGCCCCAGCATTTT.

The chain uses TRBV29-1 and TRBJ1-1; 7 nucleotides align to TRBD1. Unmatched junction bases numbered 8, after V lost 7 bases and J lost 0 bases. Looked up from germline, CDR1 is SQVTM and CDR2 is ANQGSEA. The CDR3 is 14 amino acids. DNA of the CDR3: TGCAGCGGGGGACGGACAGGAGTGAACACTGAAGCTTTCTTT. Its protein product is CSGGRTGVNTEAFF.

The chain is built from TRBV21-1 and TRBJ1-2; the table names TRBD1, a call not compared with the DNA. TRBV21-1 is tagged as a pseudogene. This CDR3 has 19 amino acids. CDR3 region: CASSSRDGFRDGANYGYTF. CDR3 nucleotide sequence: TGTGCCAGCAGCTCGCGCGACGGTTTTCGGGACGGTGCTAACTATGGCTACACCTTC.

The CDR3 region is CASSTAGGTDTQYF. In DNA form, the CDR3 reads TGTGCCAGCAGCACAGCGGGGGGAACAGATACGCAGTATTTT. The rearrangement joins TRBV7-3 to TRBJ2-3; 9 nucleotides agree with TRBD2. Germline V gives CDR1 SGHTA, CDR2 FQGTGA. The V and J ends lost 5 bases and 3 bases, in that order; junction bases with no gene match: 3. The CDR3 contains 14 residues. Full variable domain (missing parts from reference TRBV7-3 and TRBJ2-3): GAGVSQTPSNKVTEKGKYVELRCDPISGHTALYWYRQSLGQGPEFLIYFQGTGAADDSGLPNDRFFAVRPEGSVSTLKIQRTERGDSAVYLCASSTAGGTDTQYFGPGTRLTVL.

This chain connects TRBV7-2 to TRBJ2-4; weak D call: TRBD1 (5 bases). The germline V gene has CDR1 SGHTA and CDR2 FQGNSA. V lost 1 base and J lost 7, with 11 bases in between. The CDR3 spans 14 residues. The CDR3: CASSLGPGQNIQYF. In DNA, the CDR3 is TGTGCCAGCAGCTTAGGGCCAGGGCAGAACATTCAGTACTTC.

V usage is TRBV21-1 and J usage is TRBJ1-5; TRBD1, as called in the table, went unchecked against the DNA. TRBV21-1 corresponds to a pseudogene. The length of the CDR3 is 17 residues. The DNA of the CDR3 is TGTGCCAGCAGCAAATCCTGCGGGACAGGGGGCAATCAGCCCCAGCATTTT. Its protein is CASSKSCGTGGNQPQHF.

The J gene is TRBJ1-6, the V gene TRBV4-3; no definite D call. Between the trimmed V and J ends, which lost 4 bases and 5 bases, there was a span of 9 bases. The CDR3 totals 14 residues. Germline V gene data show CDR1 as LGHNA and CDR2 as YSLEER. The CDR3 here is CASSPERNNSPLHF. CDR3 nucleotides: TGCGCCAGCAGCCCGGAGAGGAATAATTCACCCCTCCACTTT.

For this clonotype: One junction end does not reproduce the germline sequence, and a read error may be involved. The chain combines TRBV28 with TRBJ2-7; 10 nucleotides agree with TRBD2. The DNA end favors TRBJ2-5, so the J call may be wrong. This CDR3 contains 15 residues. Per the germline V gene, CDR1 is MDHEN and CDR2 is SYDVKM. For the CDR3, the DNA is TGTGCCGGCAGTTCCCGGACTAGCGGACAAGAGACCCAGTACTTC. Its protein product is CAGSSRTSGQETQYF.

Remarks on this clonotype: A single base separates this from a much larger clone, so it may be a read error. V is TRBV29-1 and J is TRBJ2-7; 7 bases match TRBD2. The CDR3 is made up of 13 amino acids. V lost 7 bases and J lost 5; bases outside the gene matches: 11. Germline V gives CDR1 SQVTM, CDR2 ANQGSEA. The CDR3 spells CSASEAGTHEQYF. As DNA, the CDR3 is TGCAGCGCCTCGGAAGCGGGGACCCACGAGCAGTACTTC.

The CDR3 is CSVGTSGSYNEQFF. DNA for the CDR3: TGCAGCGTCGGGACGAGCGGCTCCTACAATGAGCAGTTCTTC. The chain carries TRBV29-1 and TRBJ2-1; D possibly uses TRBD1 or TRBD2 (5 bases each). The V gene's germline CDR1 is SQVTM and CDR2 ANQGSEA. CDR3 size: 14 residues. The germline V and J ends were trimmed by 6 bases and 0 bases, with 12 bases remaining between them.

The V gene is TRBV7-2, the J gene TRBJ2-6, with D tentatively TRBD2 (6 bases). Germline lookup yields CDR1 SGHTA and CDR2 FQGNSA. V lost 2 bases and J lost 7, with 15 bases in between. This CDR3 has 16 residues. CDR3 DNA: TGTGCCAGCAGCTTAATCGGGGGTCTGGGTGCCAACGTCCTGACTTTC. As protein: CASSLIGGLGANVLTF.

This clonotype was counted only a few times. The chain employs TRBV12-3 or TRBV12-4 and TRBJ2-1; tentative D call: TRBD1 (6 bases). Trimming left V 3 bases short and J 9 bases short, with 9 bases between. The CDR3 contains 12 residues. CDR3 amino acids: CASSFRGSEQFF. CDR3 nucleotides: TGTGCCAGCAGTTTCAGGGGATCTGAGCAGTTCTTC.

This sequence joins TRBV9 and TRBJ2-4; TRBD2 is a possible D gene (6 bases). The CDR3 contains 14 residues. Trimming took off 3 bases at V and 13 bases at J, with 20 bases between the two ends. CDR1 is SGDLS and CDR2 is YYNGEE in the germline V gene. This CDR3 is CASSEGLEVGEQYF. The CDR3 bases are TGTGCCAGCAGCGAGGGACTGGAGGTCGGAGAGCAGTACTTC.

The rearrangement uses TRBV2 and TRBJ2-3; D is unresolved. V was clipped by 5 bases and J by 0 bases, with 24 bases between them. Germline CDR1 is SNHLY and CDR2 is FYNNEI. The CDR3 totals 19 residues. The CDR3 sequence: CASSRAPSDSSWSTDTQYF. CDR3 DNA sequence: TGTGCCAGCAGTCGTGCCCCCTCCGACTCCAGCTGGAGCACAGATACGCAGTATTTT.

This clonotype has just one count. The rearrangement joins TRBV5-1 to TRBJ2-3; D is possibly TRBD2 (6 bases). Germline CDR1 and CDR2: SGHRS and YFSETQ. This CDR3 is built from 13 residues. V was pared by 4 bases and J by 6 bases, with 12 bases between. The CDR3 region has the DNA TGCGCCAGCAGCAGTGGTAGCGGCGATACGCAGTATTTT. It encodes CASSSGSGDTQYF.